Listed below are T cell receptor beta chains from one sample, sequenced in a study of blood T cells in healthy people across ages. TCRdb analysed the 5' RACE reads with MiXCR anew, one entry per CDR3 protein. Among 600,000 or so distinct CDR3 sequences listed, roughly 48% were seen once. Input material: blood. Source of these receptors: a man older than 75 in good health. Each CDR3 is given with its conserved first and last residue. The D gene is left open where the match is weak. Clone size is not always given. Where it is, it says once, few, many or a class for expanded clones.

-,TRBJ2-6,-,TRBV6-2/TRBV6-3,TGTGCCAGCAGTTTGGGGGCCAACGTCCTGACTTTC,CASSLGANVLTF
few,TRBJ2-4,-,TRBV3-1,TGTGCCAGCAGCCGAGACAGTGAACCCAAAAACATTCAGTACTTC,CASSRDSEPKNIQYF
-,TRBJ1-6,TRBD1,TRBV12-3/TRBV12-4,TGTGCCAGCAGGCGGACAGGGACGGATTCACCCCTCCACTTT,CASRRTGTDSPLHF
-,TRBJ2-5,-,TRBV20-1,TGCAGGGCTAGAGTATGGAATCCCTCGTACCAAGAGACCCAGTACTTC,CRARVWNPSYQETQYF
-,TRBJ2-5,-,TRBV20-1,TGCAGTGCTAGAGATACGCAGACCCAAGAGACCCAGTACTTC,CSARDTQTQETQYF
-,TRBJ1-2,-,TRBV5-4,TGTGCCAGCAGCTTGGAGGGGAACTATGGCTACACCTTC,CASSLEGNYGYTF
-,TRBJ1-1,TRBD1,TRBV29-1,TGCAGCGTTGCGACAGGGGGGACTGAAGCTTTCTTT,CSVATGGTEAFF
-,TRBJ2-5,-,TRBV20-1,TGCAGCGCCGAGAGGGAGCGGGAAGAGACCCAGTACTTC,CSAEREREETQYF
-,TRBJ2-1,-,TRBV5-6,TGTGCCAGCAGCTTGGAGCGGGTAAGAGAGTTCTTC,CASSLERVREFF
-,TRBJ1-5,-,TRBV20-1,TGCAGTGCTAGAGATCTTCCGAGAACGTGTAGCAATCAGCCCCAGCATTTT,CSARDLPRTCSNQPQHF
few,TRBJ2-1,TRBD2,TRBV6-2/TRBV6-3,TGTGCCAGCAGTTCCCGGACTAGCGGGGGGAATGAGCAGTTCTTC,CASSSRTSGGNEQFF
-,TRBJ2-7,TRBD2,TRBV7-6,TGTGCCAGCAGGCGGCTAGCGGGAGTTGGCTACGAGCAGTACTTC,CASRRLAGVGYEQYF
few,TRBJ2-7,-,TRBV21-1,TGTGCCAGCAGCGCTCGATTTCCGGGACTAGCCTACGAGCAGTACTTC,CASSARFPGLAYEQYF
once,TRBJ2-7,TRBD1,TRBV7-8,TGTGCCAGCACAAACAGGGACAGCGGCTCCTACGAGCAGTACTTC,CASTNRDSGSYEQYF
-,TRBJ2-7,-,TRBV5-4,TGTGCCAGCAGCTTTGGCTCCCCTTACGAGCAGTACTTC,CASSFGSPYEQYF
few,TRBJ1-6,TRBD1,TRBV10-3,TGTGCCATCAGTGAGTCTTCTCGACAGGGGCGATCACCCCTCCACTTT,CAISESSRQGRSPLHF
-,TRBJ2-5,TRBD2,TRBV5-1,TGCGCCAGCAGCCCCGGACTAGCGGTTTTAGAAGAGACCCAGTACTTC,CASSPGLAVLEETQYF
-,TRBJ2-1,-,TRBV11-3,TGTGCCAGCAGCTTAACCCCGAGTAATGAGCAGTTCTTC,CASSLTPSNEQFF
-,TRBJ2-5,-,TRBV5-1,TGCGCCAGCAGCTTGGCTGGGGTGAAGTGGGAGACCCAGTACTTC,CASSLAGVKWETQYF
-,TRBJ2-7,TRBD1,TRBV6-1,TGTGCCAGCAGTGAAAGTCGATGGGACAGGTCCTACGAGCAGTACTTC,CASSESRWDRSYEQYF
few,TRBJ2-1,TRBD1,TRBV4-3,TGCGCCAGCAGCCAAGACCGGCGACAGGGCACCCACAATGAGCAGTTCTTC,CASSQDRRQGTHNEQFF
-,TRBJ2-5,TRBD2,TRBV18,TGTGCCAGCTCACGGCTAGCGGGAGCCCAAGAGACCCAGTACTTC,CASSRLAGAQETQYF
-,TRBJ2-7,TRBD1,TRBV5-6,TGTGCCAGCAGCTGGATGGACAGGGGGTACGACGAGCAGTACTTC,CASSWMDRGYDEQYF
few,TRBJ2-7,-,TRBV27,TGTGCCAGCAGGCTGGGGGGTTGGACCTACTACGAGCAGTACTTC,CASRLGGWTYYEQYF
-,TRBJ2-5,-,TRBV20-1,TGCAGTGCTGGTGGTGACAGACGGGAAGAGACCCAGTACTTC,CSAGGDRREETQYF
-,TRBJ2-4,TRBD2,TRBV3-1,TGTGCCAGCAGCCAACCTGGACTAGCGGGGCTACTCACGGAGCAGTACTTC,CASSQPGLAGLLTEQYF
many,TRBJ2-3,TRBD2,TRBV7-9,TGTGCCAGCAGCTTAGGGCCCCTAGCGGAGGGGATCACAGATACGCAGTATTTT,CASSLGPLAEGITDTQYF
once,TRBJ2-3,TRBD2,TRBV24-1,TGTGCCACCAGTGACCCTAGCGGTCTCACTACAGATACGCAGTATTTT,CATSDPSGLTTDTQYF
once,TRBJ2-3,-,TRBV5-1,TGCACCAGCAGAGCACCGGGGACACCCGCGACAGATACGCAGTATTTT,CTSRAPGTPATDTQYF
-,TRBJ1-2,-,TRBV6-2/TRBV6-3,TGTACCAGCAGTTGGGGCAGGACTACCTATGGCTACACCTTC,CTSSWGRTTYGYTF
-,TRBJ1-2,-,TRBV4-1,TGCGCCAGCAGCCAAGGGAGGACAGTCTATGGCTACACCTTC,CASSQGRTVYGYTF
few,TRBJ2-7,TRBD2,TRBV4-2,TGTGCCAGCAGCCAAGCGGCCGCCAGCGGGAGGTCCCACGAGCAGTACTTC,CASSQAAASGRSHEQYF
-,TRBJ2-4,TRBD1,TRBV6-6,TGTGCCTGCAGTTCAGGGGGTTTGACCAAAAACATTCAGTGCTTC,CACSSGGLTKNIQCF